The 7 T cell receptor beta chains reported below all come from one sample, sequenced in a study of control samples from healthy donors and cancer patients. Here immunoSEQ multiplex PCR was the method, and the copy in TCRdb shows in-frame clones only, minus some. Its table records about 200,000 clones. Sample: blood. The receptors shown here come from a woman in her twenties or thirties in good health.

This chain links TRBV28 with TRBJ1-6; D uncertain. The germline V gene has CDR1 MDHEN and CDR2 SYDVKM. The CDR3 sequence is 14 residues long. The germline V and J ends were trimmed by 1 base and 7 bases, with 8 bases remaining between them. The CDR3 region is CASSLLRKNSPLHF. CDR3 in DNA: TGTGCCAGCAGTTTATTACGGAAAAATTCACCCCTCCACTTT.

The CDR3 region is CASSYSSGWTGTTTDTQYF. The CDR3 nucleotides are TGTGCCAGCAGTTACTCGAGTGGCTGGACGGGGACGACGACAGATACGCAGTATTTT. The chain carries TRBV6-2 or TRBV6-3 and TRBJ2-3, with D tentatively TRBD1 or TRBD2 (5 bases each). Germline loops: CDR1 MNHEY, CDR2 SVGEGT. Trimming removed 0 bases from V and 3 bases from J, with 22 bases in between. CDR3 size: 19 residues.

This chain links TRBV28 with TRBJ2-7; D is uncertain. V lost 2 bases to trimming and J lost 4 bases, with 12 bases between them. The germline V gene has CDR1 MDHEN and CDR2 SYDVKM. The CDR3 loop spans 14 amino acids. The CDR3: CASSLDLLTYEQYF. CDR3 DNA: TGTGCCAGCAGTTTAGACTTGCTCACATACGAGCAGTACTTC.

CDR3 coding DNA: TGTGCCAGCAGCCAAGATGCCGGACAGAGCAAGGATGAAAAACTGTTTTTT. It yields the protein CASSQDAGQSKDEKLFF. This chain connects TRBV3-1 (or the pseudogene TRBV3-2) to TRBJ1-4; perhaps TRBD1 as D (6 bases). Germline V gives CDR1 LGHDT, CDR2 YNNKEL (reference sequence). Deletions cut 0 bases from V and 6 bases from J, with 17 bases between. The CDR3 extends over 17 amino acids.

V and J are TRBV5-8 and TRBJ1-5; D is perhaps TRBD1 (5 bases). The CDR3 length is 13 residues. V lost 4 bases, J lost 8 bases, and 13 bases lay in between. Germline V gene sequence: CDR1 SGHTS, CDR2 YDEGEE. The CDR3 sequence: CASSRLGDKPQHF. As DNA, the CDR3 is TGTGCCAGCAGCCGCCTGGGGGATAAGCCCCAGCATTTT.

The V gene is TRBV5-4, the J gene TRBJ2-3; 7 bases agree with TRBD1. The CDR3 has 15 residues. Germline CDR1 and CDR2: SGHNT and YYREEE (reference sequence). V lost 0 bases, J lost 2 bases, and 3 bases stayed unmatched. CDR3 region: CASSLDRGVTDTQYF. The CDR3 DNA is TGTGCCAGCAGCTTGGACAGGGGAGTCACAGATACGCAGTATTTT.

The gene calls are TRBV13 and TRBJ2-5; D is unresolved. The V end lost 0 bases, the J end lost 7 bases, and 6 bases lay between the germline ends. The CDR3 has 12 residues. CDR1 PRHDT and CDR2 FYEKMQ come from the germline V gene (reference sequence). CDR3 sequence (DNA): TGTGCCAGCAGCTTAGGCTGGACGACCCAGTACTTC. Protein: CASSLGWTTQYF.